This TCR beta chain is drawn from a study of blood T cell repertoires in COVID-19. Whole-study context: The analysed material was cDNA or gDNA that came from T cells, B-cell-depleted T cells, or PBMCs.

This clone occurred once. Germline V CDR1 and CDR2: KGHSY, FQNENV. The CDR3 is 16 residues long. Trimming cost V 1 base and J 1 base; bases outside gene matches: 3. This table comes from immunoSEQ multiplex PCR, and its TCRdb copy is limited to in-frame clones, with some not included. Of roughly 310,000 clones in the sample, more than 75% were seen once. Sequenced input: peripheral blood. This TCR was recovered from a woman aged 45 to 65 with active or convalescent COVID-19. The chain couples TRBV16 to TRBJ1-2; 10 nucleotides match TRBD1. The CDR3 nucleotides are TGTGCCAGCAGCCAATACCGGACAGGGGGTAACTATGGCTACACCTTC. Translation: CASSQYRTGGNYGYTF.